A single sample is the source of the 25 T cell receptor beta chains below, sequenced in a study of cytomegalovirus exposure and HLA in healthy donors. PCR employed 60 Vbeta and 13 Jbeta primers. Clones were read by immunoSEQ multiplex PCR, and TCRdb kept only the in-frame ones, dropping some. The profile covers roughly 150,000 clones, with around three quarters appearing a single time and under 2% taken by the ten largest. The sequenced material came from PBMCs. The source is a man between 40 and 49 years old in good health and CMV-seronegative.

The gene calls are TRBV5-1 and TRBJ2-2; 12 bases agree with TRBD2. The CDR3 length is 19 residues. V gave up 0 bases and J gave up 0 bases; unmatched junction bases: 6. The germline gives CDR1 SGHRS, CDR2 YFSETQ. The CDR3 DNA follows: TGCGCCAGCAGCTTGGCCTTACTAGCGGGGGGAACGAACACCGGGGAGCTGTTTTTT. Translating gives CASSLALLAGGTNTGELFF. Full variable domain (outside the CDR3, taken from reference TRBV5-1 and TRBJ2-2): KAGVTQTPRYLIKTRGQQVTLSCSPISGHRSVSWYQQTPGQGLQFLFEYFSETQRNKGNFPGRFSGRQFSNSRSEMNVSTLELGDSALYLCASSLALLAGGTNTGELFFGEGSRLTVL.

V gene TRBV4-1 combines with J gene TRBJ1-2; possible D gene TRBD1, 6 bases. Trimming pared 0 bases from V and 5 bases from J, leaving 10 bases between. The CDR3 spans 14 residues. CDR1 and CDR2 from the germline V gene are MGHRA and YSYEKL. CDR3 residues: CASSQEQGRYGYTF. The CDR3 DNA sequence: TGCGCCAGCAGCCAAGAACAGGGTCGGTATGGCTACACCTTC.

This clone has only a few counts. The rearrangement uses TRBV19 and TRBJ1-1, with unresolved D. Trimming removed 3 bases at V and 9 bases at J, with 17 bases between. Germline CDR1 and CDR2: LNHDA and SQIVND (reference sequence). The CDR3 covers 14 residues. The chain's CDR3 is CASSMGSSASKAFF. In nucleotides, the CDR3 is TGTGCCAGTAGTATGGGCAGTTCGGCGTCCAAAGCTTTCTTT.

The J gene is TRBJ2-7, the V gene TRBV10-2; no definite D call. Looked up from germline, CDR1 is WSHSY and CDR2 is SAAADI. CDR3 length: 11 residues. V lost 3 bases, J lost 4 bases, and 4 bases lay in between. The CDR3 DNA reads TGCGCCAGCAGTGACAGATACGAGCAGTACTTC. Residues: CASSDRYEQYF.

This clone was seen a few times. V gene TRBV15 combines with J gene TRBJ1-1; 9 positions agree with TRBD1. CDR1 LNHNV and CDR2 YYDKDF come from the germline V gene (reference sequence). Trimming cost V 3 bases and J 8 bases; bases outside gene matches: 4. The CDR3 covers 13 residues. The CDR3 region is CATSRGGQGEAFF. The CDR3 coding sequence is TGTGCCACCAGCAGGGGGGGACAGGGCGAAGCTTTCTTT.

The rearrangement links TRBV9 to TRBJ1-2; 7 positions agree with TRBD1. J was trimmed by 2 bases and V by 3 bases; bases with no gene match: 7. Germline CDR1 reads SGDLS; CDR2 reads YYNGEE. The CDR3 length is 15 residues. The CDR3 region is CASSAPGTVNYGYTF. The CDR3 nucleotides read TGTGCCAGCAGCGCCCCCGGGACAGTAAACTATGGCTACACCTTC.

V and J are TRBV15 and TRBJ2-2; 9 bases fit TRBD1. CDR3 length: 15 residues. Germline values: CDR1 LNHNV, CDR2 YYDKDF (reference sequence). The trim removed 3 bases at V and 1 base at J, leaving 0 bases unmatched. CDR3 region: CATSRDRGNTGELFF. DNA of the CDR3: TGTGCCACCAGCAGGGACAGGGGGAACACCGGGGAGCTGTTTTTT.

This chain uses TRBV5-8 with TRBJ1-5; TRBD1 aligns across 8 bases. From germline, CDR1 is SGHTS and CDR2 YDEGEE. J lost 5 bases, V lost 0 bases, and 4 bases had no gene match. CDR3 length: 15 amino acids. The CDR3 coding sequence is TGTGCCAGCAGCTTGGACGGGACAGGCCATCAGCCCCAGCATTTT. This encodes CASSLDGTGHQPQHF.

This clone was detected a few times. The chain employs TRBV30 and TRBJ1-1; D is possibly TRBD1 (5 bases). The CDR3 has 16 amino acids. Germline CDR1 reads GTSNPN; CDR2 reads SVGIG (reference sequence). V gave up 4 bases and J gave up 1 base, with 19 bases separating them. The DNA for the CDR3 is TGTGCCTGGAACGAGAAGGGCACCACAGGGAACACTGAAGCTTTCTTT. Protein product: CAWNEKGTTGNTEAFF.

This clone was found once. The chain joins TRBV5-1 to TRBJ2-5, with TRBD1 matching over 8 bases. CDR3 length: 15 residues. The junction had 4 bases not matched to a gene; V was cut back by 0 bases and J by 3 bases. The V gene's germline CDR1 is SGHRS and CDR2 YFSETQ. The CDR3 reads CASSLDVGQEETQYF. The DNA of the CDR3 is TGCGCCAGCAGCTTGGATGTGGGACAGGAAGAGACCCAGTACTTC.

The rearrangement joins TRBV4-1 to TRBJ1-1; TRBD1 agrees at 10 bases. CDR1 is MGHRA, CDR2 YSYEKL, per germline. After removal of 5 bases from V and 4 bases from J, the junction contained 7 bases not matched to a gene. This CDR3 is built from 15 residues. CDR3: CASSTDRGLGTEAFF. Here the CDR3 DNA reads TGCGCCAGCAGCACAGACAGGGGGCTGGGCACTGAAGCTTTCTTT.

The chain carries TRBV5-1 and TRBJ2-3, with TRBD1 matching over 8 bases. After removal of 3 bases from V and 2 bases from J, the junction contained 5 bases not matched to a gene. The CDR3 extends over 15 amino acids. CDR1 is SGHRS, CDR2 YFSETQ, per germline. In DNA form, the CDR3 reads TGCGCCAGCAGCTATGGACAGGGCCACACAGATACGCAGTATTTT. Protein sequence: CASSYGQGHTDTQYF.

DNA of the CDR3: TGTGCCAGCAGACCGGACAGGTCGGAACGCTACACCTTC. This gives the protein CASRPDRSERYTF. The rearrangement joins TRBV7-9 to TRBJ1-2, with TRBD1 matching 7 bases. The CDR3 extends over 13 amino acids. Germline assignment: CDR1 SEHNR and CDR2 FQNEAQ (reference sequence). Trimming at V came to 6 bases and at J to 9 bases, leaving 10 bases not matched to a gene.

This chain uses TRBV7-3 with TRBJ2-3, with D possibly matching TRBD2 (6 bases). CDR1 and CDR2 (germline): SGHTA, FQGTGA. Between the trimmed V and J ends, which lost 0 bases and 1 base, there was a span of 11 bases. The CDR3 totals 16 residues. CDR3 sequence (DNA): TGTGCCAGCAGCTTAACTCCGGGAGAGGGCACAGATACGCAGTATTTT. The encoded protein is CASSLTPGEGTDTQYF.

The chain couples TRBV6-1 to TRBJ1-1; the D is unclear. Germline-derived CDR1 and CDR2 are MNHNS and SASEGT. CDR3 size: 13 residues. V was cut by 2 bases and J by 3 bases, with 7 bases left in between. The CDR3 DNA is TGTGCCAGCAGTGAAATGAGGGACACTGAAGCTTTCTTT. Protein: CASSEMRDTEAFF.

V and J are TRBV29-1 and TRBJ2-7, with 10 bases fitting TRBD2. The V and J ends lost 2 bases and 1 base, in that order; junction bases with no gene match: 5. This CDR3 has 15 residues. Germline V lookup: CDR1 SQVTM, CDR2 ANQGSEA. CDR3 loop: CSVELTSGPSYEQYF. The CDR3 DNA reads as TGCAGCGTTGAACTGACTAGCGGGCCATCCTACGAGCAGTACTTC.

This clone has only a few counts. The chain recombines TRBV28 with TRBJ2-7; 12 nucleotides line up with TRBD2. The germline gives CDR1 MDHEN, CDR2 SYDVKM. The CDR3 sequence is 16 residues long. J lost 3 bases, V lost 2 bases, and 5 bases had no gene match. As DNA, the CDR3 is TGTGCCAGCAGTTTAGGGACTAGCGGGCCCTACTACGAGCAGTACTTC. It translates to CASSLGTSGPYYEQYF.

This chain connects TRBV2 to TRBJ2-4; 7 positions agree with TRBD1. Germline loops: CDR1 SNHLY, CDR2 FYNNEI. The CDR3 consists of 14 residues. Trimming took 6 bases from V and 0 from J; bases not matched to a gene: 2. The CDR3 reads CASRQGIAKNIQYF. For the CDR3, the DNA is TGTGCCAGCAGACAGGGGATAGCCAAAAACATTCAGTACTTC.

The gene calls are TRBV9 and TRBJ2-1; the match to TRBD2 covers 7 bases. The germline gives CDR1 SGDLS, CDR2 YYNGEE. V shed 2 bases, J shed 1 base, and the junction held 3 bases outside the gene matches. The CDR3 is made up of 15 amino acids. The CDR3 DNA follows: TGTGCCAGCAGCGTCAGCGGGATGTCCTACAATGAGCAGTTCTTC. It specifies CASSVSGMSYNEQFF.

The count of this clone is one. This rearrangement joins TRBV28 to TRBJ2-4; 15 positions match TRBD2. CDR1 and CDR2 (germline): MDHEN, SYDVKM. CDR3 size: 19 residues. The junction had 8 bases not matched to a gene; V was cut back by 5 bases and J by 0 bases. The DNA of the CDR3 is TGTGCCAGCAGTCCGGGACTAGCGGGAGGATCTCTAGCCAAAAACATTCAGTACTTC. Amino acids: CASSPGLAGGSLAKNIQYF.

This clone was observed a few times. CDR3 sequence (DNA): TGTGCCACCAGCAGGGAGGGGGCCTATGGCTACACCTTC. This gives the protein CATSREGAYGYTF. V and J are TRBV15 and TRBJ1-2, with 7 bases matching TRBD1. The CDR3 runs to 13 residues. V lost 3 bases, J lost 4 bases, and 2 bases stayed unmatched. Germline V gene data show CDR1 as LNHNV and CDR2 as YYDKDF (reference sequence).

J is TRBJ1-4 and V is TRBV19; D is uncertain. This CDR3 is 16 amino acids long. V was pared by 5 bases and J by 3 bases, with 16 bases between. Germline V gives CDR1 LNHDA, CDR2 SQIVND (reference sequence). CDR3 sequence (DNA): TGTGCCAGTAGTTTTCCTCTGGGGAGCGCTAATGAAAAACTGTTTTTT. Translated, it gives CASSFPLGSANEKLFF.

This clone was counted only a few times. The chain is built from TRBV2 and TRBJ2-3; 9 positions match TRBD2. Germline loops: CDR1 SNHLY, CDR2 FYNNEI. There are 12 residues in the CDR3. V lost 2 bases, J lost 14 bases, and 5 bases stayed unmatched. Here the CDR3 reads CASSEFAGGGYF. Written as DNA, the CDR3 is TGTGCCAGCAGTGAATTTGCGGGAGGGGGGTATTTT.

The genes are TRBV2 and TRBJ2-2; 9 bases align to TRBD1. This CDR3 contains 16 residues. With V trimmed by 5 bases and J by 4 bases, 8 bases remained unmatched. Germline assignment: CDR1 SNHLY and CDR2 FYNNEI. The CDR3 protein is CASSTDRGASTGELFF. CDR3 nucleotide sequence: TGTGCCAGCAGTACCGACAGGGGGGCGAGCACCGGGGAGCTGTTTTTT.

This clone was found once. At one boundary the junction diverges from the germline segment, which might be a read error. The chain joins TRBV29-1 to TRBJ2-3; the D gene is possibly TRBD2 (5 bases). CDR3 length: 14 amino acids. In germline, CDR1 is SQVTM, CDR2 ANQGSEA. CDR3 residues: CSLRAAQNTYTQYF. The DNA for the CDR3 is TGCAGCTTGAGGGCCGCTCAGAACACATATACGCAGTATTTT.